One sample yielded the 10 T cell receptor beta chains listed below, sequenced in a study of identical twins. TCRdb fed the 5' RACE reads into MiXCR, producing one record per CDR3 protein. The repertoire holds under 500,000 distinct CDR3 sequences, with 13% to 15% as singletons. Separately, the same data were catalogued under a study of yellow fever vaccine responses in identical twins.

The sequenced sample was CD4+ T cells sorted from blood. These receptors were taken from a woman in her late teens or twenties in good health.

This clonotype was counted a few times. The CDR3 spells CASSIISQGITEAFF. In DNA, the CDR3 is TGTGCCAGTAGTATAATATCTCAGGGGATCACTGAAGCTTTCTTT. The chain links TRBV19 to TRBJ1-1; a possible D gene is TRBD1 (6 bases). Per the germline V gene, CDR1 is LNHDA and CDR2 is SQIVND (reference sequence). The V gene lost 2 bases and the J gene lost 4 bases, with 14 bases spanning the gap. This CDR3 comprises 15 residues. Combining the CDR3 with reference TRBV19 and TRBJ1-1 gives the whole variable domain DGGITQSPKYLFRKEGQNVTLSCEQNLNHDAMYWYRQDPGQGLRLIYYSQIVNDFQKGDIAEGYSVSREKKESFPLTVTSAQKNPTAFYLCASSIISQGITEAFFGQGTRLTVV.

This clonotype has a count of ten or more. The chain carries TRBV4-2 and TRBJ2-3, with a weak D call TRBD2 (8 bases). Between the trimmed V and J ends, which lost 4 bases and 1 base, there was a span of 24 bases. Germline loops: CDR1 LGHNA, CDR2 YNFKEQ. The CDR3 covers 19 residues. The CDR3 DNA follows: TGTGCCAGCAGCCCTCGGGAGGGAAGGGGGCTCGGGGGCACAGATACGCAGTATTTT. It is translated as CASSPREGRGLGGTDTQYF.

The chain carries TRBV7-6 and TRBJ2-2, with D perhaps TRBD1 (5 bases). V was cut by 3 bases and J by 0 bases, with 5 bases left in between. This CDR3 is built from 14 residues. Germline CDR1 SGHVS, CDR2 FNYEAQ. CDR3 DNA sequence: TGTGCCAGCAGCTTCAGGGCGAACACCGGGGAGCTGTTTTTT. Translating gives CASSFRANTGELFF. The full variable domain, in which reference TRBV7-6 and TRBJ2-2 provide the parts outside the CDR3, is GAGVSQSPRYKVTKRGQDVALRCDPISGHVSLYWYRQALGQGPEFLTYFNYEAQQDKSGLPNDRFSAERPEGSISTLTIQRTEQRDSAMYRCASSFRANTGELFFGEGSRLTVL.

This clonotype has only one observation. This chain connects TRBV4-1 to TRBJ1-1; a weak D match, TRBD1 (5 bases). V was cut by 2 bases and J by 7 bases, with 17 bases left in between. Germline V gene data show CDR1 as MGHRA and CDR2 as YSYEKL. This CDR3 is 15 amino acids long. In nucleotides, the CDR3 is TGCGCCAGCAGCCAACATAGAACCCGGGGACTTGAAGCTTTCTTT. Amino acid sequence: CASSQHRTRGLEAFF.

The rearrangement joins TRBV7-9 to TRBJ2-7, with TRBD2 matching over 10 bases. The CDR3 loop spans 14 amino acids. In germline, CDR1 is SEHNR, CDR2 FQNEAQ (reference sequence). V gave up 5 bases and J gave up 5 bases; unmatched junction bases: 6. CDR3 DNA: TGTGCCAGCAGCCCTAGCGGGAGTTCGCACGAGCAGTACTTC. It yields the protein CASSPSGSSHEQYF.

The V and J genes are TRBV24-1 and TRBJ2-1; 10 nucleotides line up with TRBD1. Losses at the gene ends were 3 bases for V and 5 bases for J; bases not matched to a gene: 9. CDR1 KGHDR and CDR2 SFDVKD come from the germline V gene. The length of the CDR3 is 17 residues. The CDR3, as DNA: TGTGCCACCAGTGATACCCGGGACAGGGGTTGGAACAATGAGCAGTTCTTC. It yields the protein CATSDTRDRGWNNEQFF.

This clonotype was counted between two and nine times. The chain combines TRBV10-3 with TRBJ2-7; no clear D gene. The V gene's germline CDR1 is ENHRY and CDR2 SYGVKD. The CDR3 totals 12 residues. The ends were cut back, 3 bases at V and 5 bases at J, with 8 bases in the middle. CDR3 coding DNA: TGTGCCATCAGTGAACAAGCGAACGAGCAGTACTTC. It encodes CAISEQANEQYF.

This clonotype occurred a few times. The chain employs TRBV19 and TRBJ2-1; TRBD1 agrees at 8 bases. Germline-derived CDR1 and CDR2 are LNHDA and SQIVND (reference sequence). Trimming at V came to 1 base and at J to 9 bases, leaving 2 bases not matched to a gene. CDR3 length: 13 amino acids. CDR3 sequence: CASSIGRGREQFF. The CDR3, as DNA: TGTGCCAGTAGTATAGGCAGGGGGCGTGAGCAGTTCTTC.

CDR3 region: CATSRGGMNGNTEAFF. CDR3 sequence (DNA): TGTGCCACCAGCAGAGGAGGGATGAATGGGAACACTGAAGCTTTCTTT. J is TRBJ1-1 and V is TRBV15; D not certain. Trimming shortened V by 1 base and J by 1 base, and 13 bases separated the two germline ends. Germline loops: CDR1 LNHNV, CDR2 YYDKDF (reference sequence). CDR3 size: 16 residues.

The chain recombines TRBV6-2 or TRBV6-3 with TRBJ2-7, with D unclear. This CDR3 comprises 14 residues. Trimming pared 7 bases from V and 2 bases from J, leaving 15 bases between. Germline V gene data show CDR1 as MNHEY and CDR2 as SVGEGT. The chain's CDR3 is CASTPRLVAYEQYF. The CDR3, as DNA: TGTGCCAGCACCCCCCGGCTTGTTGCCTACGAGCAGTACTTC.